This entry lists 30 T cell receptor beta chains sequenced from one sample in a study of T cell clonality in common variable immunodeficiency. Notes on the study in general: Reportedly, TCR beta sequences from common variable immunodeficiency showed fewer deletions and N-nucleotide insertions.

Antigens of these TCRs are unknown. The assay was immunoSEQ multiplex PCR, and TCRdb's table has in-frame clones only and misses some. This record lists 30,000 to 40,000 clones, none seen once only, and the top ten clones contain 6.1%. Material for sequencing was peripheral blood mononuclear cells. The source of these receptors is a human donor with common variable immunodeficiency.

In its sample, this clone was seen a few times. The read terminates 3 residues before the CDR3 end, so the remaining end is supplied by the germline J gene. The chain carries TRBV19 and TRBJ1-6; 7 bases map to TRBD1. The CDR3 is 15 residues long. The germline CDR1 and CDR2 sequences are LNHDA and SQIVND (reference sequence). The J segment lost 7 bases and the V segment lost 8 bases, leaving 11 bases of the junction unmatched. CDR3 residues: CASCEGAAGNSPLHF. The part of the CDR3 DNA that was read is TGTGCCAGTTGCGAGGGGGCAGCTGGGAATTCACCC.

This clone was found many times. The read terminates 3 residues before the CDR3 end, so the remaining end is supplied by the germline J gene. The J gene is TRBJ1-1, the V gene TRBV15, with 7 nucleotides matching TRBD1. The CDR3 is 16 amino acids. V shed 5 bases, J shed 2 bases, and the junction held 11 bases outside the gene matches. Germline CDR1 LNHNV, CDR2 YYDKDF (reference sequence). CDR3 amino acids: CATSYRKNRGNTEAFF. Partial CDR3 DNA: TGTGCCACCAGCTATCGGAAGAACAGGGGCAACACTGAA.

The table lists this clone with a few counts. Read data end 3 residues before the CDR3 end; the end is taken from the germline J gene. The chain has TRBV5-5 and TRBJ1-2, with no clear D. V lost 4 bases and J 2 bases, leaving 9 bases between the germline ends. CDR1 and CDR2 (germline): SGHKS, YYEKEE (reference sequence). CDR3 size: 13 residues. The part of the CDR3 DNA that was read is TGTGCCAGCAGCACCCTCGCGAACTATGGC. It encodes CASSTLANYG. In full, the CDR3 is CASSTLANYGYTF.

This clone was counted between two and nine times. Sequencing ends 3 residues short of the CDR3 end; the germline J gene provides the rest. The chain has TRBV2 and TRBJ1-5; 7 bases align to TRBD1. Trimming at V came to 5 bases and at J to 3 bases, leaving 4 bases not matched to a gene. Germline V CDR1 and CDR2: SNHLY, FYNNEI. The CDR3 sequence is 14 residues long. CDR3 DNA, as far as it was read: TGTGCCAGCAGTAGCGACAGGGACAATCAGCCC. Protein: CASSSDRDNQP. The entire CDR3 sequence reads CASSSDRDNQPQHF.

Points on this clone: Read sequence stops 3 residues before the CDR3 end, and the germline J gene provides the missing end. Other DNA sequences from this sample encode an identical CDR3 as well. This sequence joins TRBV18 and TRBJ1-2, with 8 positions matching TRBD1. Trimming at V came to 3 bases and at J to 6 bases, leaving 3 bases not matched to a gene. The germline V gene has CDR1 KGHSH and CDR2 LQKENI. This CDR3 region has 13 residues. CDR3 sequence: CASSPQGANGYTF. The DNA read from the CDR3 is TGTGCCAGCTCACCGCAGGGGGCTAATGGC. The full variable domain, rest sourced from reference TRBV18 and TRBJ1-2, is NAGVMQNPRHLVRRRGQEARLRCSPMKGHSHVYWYRQLPEEGLKFMVYLQKENIIDESGMPKERFSAEFPKEGPSILRIQQVVRGDSAAYFCASSPQGANGYTFGSGTRLTVV.

There are many counts of this clone. The CDR3 end lies 3 residues beyond the end of the read and is filled in from the germline J gene. The V and J genes are TRBV2 and TRBJ1-4; TRBD1 matches 9 bases. CDR3 length equals 14 residues. J lost 6 bases, V lost 4 bases, and 3 bases had no gene match. Germline V gene sequence: CDR1 SNHLY, CDR2 FYNNEI. CDR3 DNA (partial): TGTGCCAGCAGTGTACAGGGGGCGGATGAAAAA. It translates to CASSVQGADEK. From start to end, the CDR3 is CASSVQGADEKLFF.

This clone occurred many times. The read falls 3 residues short of the CDR3 end, and the missing part is taken from the germline J gene. V and J are TRBV20-1 and TRBJ1-1; D may be TRBD1 (5 bases). Germline V gives CDR1 DFQATT, CDR2 SNEGSKA (reference sequence). The CDR3 contains 11 residues. The ends were cut back, 5 bases at V and 6 bases at J, with 10 bases in the middle. The DNA read from the CDR3 is TGCAGTGCTGGGGCGAGGCCTGAA. Translating it yields CSAGARPE. The CDR3 in full is CSAGARPEAFF.

This clone was counted many times. Partial CDR3 DNA: TGTGCCAGCAGTGAAGTAGCCCCAGACACCGGGGAG. Translating gives CASSEVAPDTGE. The whole CDR3 reads CASSEVAPDTGELFF. The chain joins TRBV2 to TRBJ2-2; D call uncertain. With the read ending 3 residues before the CDR3 end, the germline J gene is used to fill in that end. Between the trimmed V and J ends, which lost 1 base and 3 bases, there was a span of 9 bases. Germline lookup yields CDR1 SNHLY and CDR2 FYNNEI. CDR3 length: 15 residues.

With respect to this clone: The read halts 3 residues ahead of the CDR3 end, with the missing end drawn from the germline J gene. The chain uses TRBV5-1 and TRBJ2-7; 9 nucleotides align to TRBD2. Losses at the gene ends were 0 bases for V and 0 bases for J; bases not matched to a gene: 10. Germline loops: CDR1 SGHRS, CDR2 YFSETQ. The CDR3 consists of 18 residues. The CDR3 sequence is CASSLGPSGAWSSYEQYF. The sequenced CDR3 bases are TGCGCCAGCAGCTTGGGACCTAGCGGGGCTTGGAGCTCCTACGAG.

In its sample, this clone is medium-sized. The read ends 3 residues before the CDR3 terminus; that terminus is restored from the germline J gene. The chain recombines TRBV4-1 with TRBJ2-1; 10 nucleotides align to TRBD2. The germline CDR1 and CDR2 sequences are MGHRA and YSYEKL. The CDR3 is 18 amino acids. V shed 0 bases and J 2 bases; nucleotides not matched to a gene: 7. The part of the CDR3 DNA that was read is TGCGCCAGCAGCCAAGAGGGCCAGCGGGGGGGCGCCTACAATGAG. It is translated as CASSQEGQRGGAYNE. The whole CDR3 reads CASSQEGQRGGAYNEQFF.

As regards this clone: The read is 3 residues too short to cover the CDR3 end, so that end is filled in from the germline J gene. J is TRBJ2-1 and V is TRBV6-2 or TRBV6-3; D may correspond to TRBD1 or TRBD2 (5 bases each). This CDR3 has 16 amino acids. V was trimmed by 0 bases and J by 6 bases, leaving 15 bases between them. Germline V gene sequence: CDR1 MNHEY, CDR2 SVGEGT. CDR3 amino acids: CASSYSVLRGTNEQFF. CDR3 DNA, as far as it was read: TGTGCCAGCAGTTACTCGGTACTGAGGGGTACCAATGAG.

This clone was seen only a few times. The sequence runs out 3 residues before the end of the CDR3; the remainder is reconstructed from the germline J gene. Other nucleotide sequences in the sample specify the same CDR3. The chain carries TRBV30 and TRBJ1-4, with D tentatively TRBD1 (5 bases). The V end lost 0 bases, the J end lost 8 bases, and 16 bases lay between the germline ends. CDR1 is GTSNPN and CDR2 is SVGIG in the germline V gene (reference sequence). CDR3 length: 15 residues. The CDR3 DNA, read in part, is TGTGCCTGGAGTGTTGTTCGGGGGAGGCGGGAAAAA. It codes for CAWSVVRGRREK. The CDR3 in its entirety is CAWSVVRGRREKLFF.

In this sample, this clone turned up many times. The read falls 3 residues short of the CDR3 end, and the missing part is taken from the germline J gene. This chain links TRBV29-1 with TRBJ2-1; D gene unclear. The length of the CDR3 is 14 residues. Trimming removed 2 bases at V and 3 bases at J, with 11 bases between. The germline gives CDR1 SQVTM, CDR2 ANQGSEA. The CDR3 protein is CSVENSRVYNEQFF. The covered CDR3 bases are TGCAGCGTTGAAAACTCACGCGTCTACAATGAG.

This clone was observed a few times. The read gets to within 3 residues of the CDR3 end, and the germline J gene fills in the rest. This chain links TRBV20-1 with TRBJ2-5; weak D call: TRBD2 (6 bases). CDR3 length equals 13 residues. The germline V gene has CDR1 DFQATT and CDR2 SNEGSKA (reference sequence). V gave up 7 bases and J gave up 2 bases, with 14 bases separating them. This CDR3 reads CSGSAGIQETQYF. The sequenced part of the CDR3 DNA is TGCAGTGGCTCGGCGGGGATACAAGAGACC.

In this sample, this clone turned up many times. CDR3 DNA (partial): TGCAGCGTTACTGGACAGGGGGGAGTGGAGACC. This translates into CSVTGQGGVET. The entire CDR3 protein reads CSVTGQGGVETQYF. The rearrangement joins TRBV29-1 to TRBJ2-5, with 10 nucleotides matching TRBD1. The read falls 3 residues short of the CDR3 end, and the missing part is taken from the germline J gene. The CDR3 runs to 14 residues. From germline, CDR1 is SQVTM and CDR2 ANQGSEA. J gave up 5 bases and V 5 bases, and 8 bases lay outside the gene matches. Full variable domain (remainder filled in from reference TRBV29-1 and TRBJ2-5): SAVISQKPSRDICQRGTSLTIQCQVDSQVTMMFWYRQQPGQSLTLIATANQGSEATYESGFVIDKFPISRPNLTFSTLTVSNMSPEDSSIYLCSVTGQGGVETQYFGPGTRLLVL.

A remark on this clone: With the read ending 3 residues before the CDR3 end, the germline J gene is used to fill in that end. This chain joins TRBV19 and TRBJ2-7; possible D gene TRBD1, 6 bases. V was trimmed by 3 bases and J by 2 bases, leaving 11 bases between them. The germline gives CDR1 LNHDA, CDR2 SQIVND (reference sequence). The CDR3 consists of 14 residues. The sequenced part of the CDR3 DNA is TGTGCCAGTAGTATCTTAGACAGGCCCTACGAG. Protein sequence: CASSILDRPYE. The CDR3 in full is CASSILDRPYEQYF.

This clone was recorded many times. Read data end 3 residues before the CDR3 end; the end is taken from the germline J gene. The rearrangement uses TRBV11-2 and TRBJ2-2; 9 nucleotides agree with TRBD2. Trimming cost V 1 base and J 7 bases; bases outside gene matches: 4. CDR1 SGHAT and CDR2 FQNNGV come from the germline V gene. This CDR3 is 15 amino acids long. CDR3 DNA (partial): TGTGCCAGCAGCTTAGGCGGGGGGGCCGGCGGGGAG. As protein: CASSLGGGAGGE. The whole CDR3 reads CASSLGGGAGGELFF.

This clone was found a few times. The read finishes 3 residues shy of the CDR3 end, and the germline J gene is used to complete it. This chain connects TRBV30 to TRBJ1-2; D gene unclear. Per germline, CDR1 GTSNPN and CDR2 SVGIG (reference sequence). The CDR3 totals 11 residues. CDR3 in amino acids: CAFRSGLGYTF. The DNA read from the CDR3 is TGTGCCTTTCGTTCGGGGTTGGGC.

This clone was observed a handful of times. The read is 3 residues too short to cover the CDR3 end, so that end is filled in from the germline J gene. This chain joins TRBV6-4 and TRBJ1-2, with D possibly being TRBD1 (6 bases). The V end lost 3 bases, the J end lost 0 bases, and 11 bases lay between the germline ends. CDR1 is MRHNA and CDR2 is SNTAGT in the germline V gene. This CDR3 spans 15 amino acids. Incomplete CDR3 DNA: TGTGCCAGCAGTGAGGAGGCAGGGGCTAACTATGGC. Translating it yields CASSEEAGANYG. The entire CDR3 sequence reads CASSEEAGANYGYTF.

This clone was seen more than once but under ten times. The read terminates 3 residues before the CDR3 end, so the remaining end is supplied by the germline J gene. V usage is TRBV19 and J usage is TRBJ2-2; D is possibly TRBD1 (6 bases). V was shortened by 6 bases and J by 5 bases, with 19 bases between the two germline ends. The CDR3 contains 16 residues. Germline values: CDR1 LNHDA, CDR2 SQIVND (reference sequence). The chain's CDR3 is CASSQPRDITTGELFF. The sequenced part of the CDR3 DNA is TGTGCCAGTAGCCAACCAAGGGACATAACGACCGGGGAG.

This clone has ten or more counts. Partial CDR3 DNA: TGCAGCGTTGAAGGGGGCCAGGGCCCCTCCTACGAG. Translation: CSVEGGQGPSYE. The full CDR3 protein reads CSVEGGQGPSYEQYF. The chain combines TRBV29-1 with TRBJ2-7; tentatively, D is TRBD1 (5 bases). The CDR3 end is not reached by the read, which stops 3 residues before it; the germline J gene fills it in. Trimming took off 1 base at V and 0 bases at J, with 13 bases between the two ends. The CDR3 covers 15 residues. Germline V lookup: CDR1 SQVTM, CDR2 ANQGSEA.

This clone appeared a few times. The CDR3 extends 3 residues past the end of the read, so its final part is completed from the germline J gene. This chain joins TRBV2 and TRBJ2-7; D is perhaps TRBD2 (5 bases). V lost 5 bases to trimming and J lost 4 bases, with 15 bases between them. The CDR3 loop spans 14 amino acids. CDR1 and CDR2 (germline): SNHLY, FYNNEI. The CDR3 DNA, read in part, is TGTGCCAGCAGTTCTGGCGGACTGGGGTACGAG. It codes for CASSSGGLGYE. The complete CDR3 protein is CASSSGGLGYEQYF.

This clone was observed a few times. The read terminates 3 residues before the CDR3 end, so the remaining end is supplied by the germline J gene. This chain links TRBV2 with TRBJ1-5, with a tentative D call TRBD1 (5 bases). Deletions cut 3 bases from V and 6 bases from J, with 15 bases between. The germline V gene has CDR1 SNHLY and CDR2 FYNNEI. The CDR3 has 15 amino acids. CDR3: CASSEWQGKPQPQHF. Incomplete CDR3 DNA: TGTGCCAGCAGTGAGTGGCAGGGAAAGCCTCAGCCC.

This clone occurred a few times. The sequenced fragment ends 3 residues before the CDR3 boundary, so the rest is inferred from the germline J gene. The chain couples TRBV6-1 to TRBJ2-3; 12 nucleotides match TRBD2. V lost 3 bases and J lost 6; bases outside the gene matches: 7. CDR3 size: 16 residues. Germline-derived CDR1 and CDR2 are MNHNS and SASEGT. CDR3 sequence reads: CASSERLAGAGDTQYF. The CDR3 bases that were read are TGTGCCAGCAGTGAGCGACTAGCGGGGGCCGGGGATACG.

The sample holds many counts of this clone. The read ends 3 residues before the CDR3 terminus; that terminus is restored from the germline J gene. The chain links TRBV20-1 to TRBJ1-1; 7 bases are shared with TRBD1. Trimming at V came to 3 bases and at J to 3 bases, leaving 7 bases not matched to a gene. Germline V gene sequence: CDR1 DFQATT, CDR2 SNEGSKA (reference sequence). This CDR3 contains 14 residues. The CDR3 sequence: CSARNTDRYTEAFF. The DNA read from the CDR3 is TGCAGTGCTAGGAACACGGACAGGTACACTGAA.

This clone was counted a few times. The CDR3 end is not reached by the read, which stops 3 residues before it; the germline J gene fills it in. V is TRBV7-2 and J is TRBJ2-2; D gene uncertain. Trimming cost V 3 bases and J 4 bases, with 12 bases left between them. From germline, CDR1 is SGHTA and CDR2 FQGNSA. The CDR3 runs to 15 residues. CDR3 bases read: TGTGCCAGCAGCTTCCTGGGCATGAGCACCGGGGAG. It is translated as CASSFLGMSTGE. The CDR3 in full is CASSFLGMSTGELFF. The variable domain in full, with the rest retrieved from reference TRBV7-2 and TRBJ2-2, is GAGVSQSPSNKVTEKGKDVELRCDPISGHTALYWYRQSLGQGLEFLIYFQGNSAPDKSGLPSDRFSAERTGGSVSTLTIQRTQQEDSAVYLCASSFLGMSTGELFFGEGSRLTVL.

Remarks on this clone: The sequenced fragment ends 3 residues before the CDR3 boundary, so the rest is inferred from the germline J gene. The rearrangement links TRBV19 to TRBJ2-2, with 8 bases identical to TRBD1. Germline CDR1 LNHDA, CDR2 SQIVND (reference sequence). Losses at the gene ends were 7 bases for V and 8 bases for J; bases not matched to a gene: 12. The CDR3 contains 15 residues. CDR3 residues: CASMFVMQGAGELFF. The sequenced CDR3 bases are TGTGCCAGTATGTTTGTTATGCAGGGGGCAGGGGAG.

This clone was seen repeatedly, ten times or more. The CDR3 extends 3 residues past the end of the read, so its final part is completed from the germline J gene. This chain connects TRBV7-3 to TRBJ2-2; 11 bases align to TRBD2. Germline V CDR1 and CDR2: SGHTA, FQGTGA. The CDR3 loop spans 18 amino acids. Trimming took 3 bases from V and 1 from J; bases not matched to a gene: 7. The CDR3 sequence is CASSFGLAGGVNTGELFF. CDR3 bases read: TGTGCCAGCAGCTTCGGGCTAGCGGGGGGCGTGAACACCGGGGAG.

In this sample, this clone turned up a few times. The read is 3 residues too short to cover the CDR3 end, so that end is filled in from the germline J gene. The chain employs TRBV29-1 and TRBJ2-7; 10 bases match TRBD1. Germline assignment: CDR1 SQVTM and CDR2 ANQGSEA. J gave up 3 bases and V 7 bases, and 6 bases lay outside the gene matches. The CDR3 is 13 amino acids. CDR3: CSAARDRGYEQYF. The DNA read from the CDR3 is TGCAGCGCTGCCCGGGACAGGGGCTACGAG.

About this clone itself: One end of the junction varies from germline; a read error may be responsible. The observed sequence ends 3 residues before the CDR3 terminus, with the missing tail filled in from the germline J gene. The J gene is TRBJ2-1, the V gene TRBV7-9; D is perhaps TRBD2 (5 bases). The CDR3 loop spans 13 amino acids. Looked up from germline, CDR1 is SEHNR and CDR2 is FQNEAQ (reference sequence). CDR3 DNA (partial): TGTTCCAGCAGCTTAGAGGGTCACAATGAG. This translates into CSSSLEGHNE. The entire CDR3 protein reads CSSSLEGHNEQFF. Supplemented by reference TRBV7-9 and TRBJ2-1, the full variable domain reads DTGVSQNPRHKITKRGQNVTFRCDPISEHNRLYWYRQTLGQGPEFLTYFQNEAQLEKSRLLSDRFSAERPKGSFSTLEIQRTEQGDSAMYLCSSSLEGHNEQFFGPGTRLTVL.